In this sample, the clone carrying this T cell receptor beta chain turned up a few times. It may be a read error: a sequence one base away is much more abundant. The sample belongs to a study of tumor-infiltrating lymphocytes in oesophageal squamous cell carcinoma. TCRdb reprocessed the PCR reads via MiXCR and lists one record per CDR3 protein. This table has approximately 9,600 distinct CDR3 sequences, roughly three fifths appearing once. Germline CDR1 SEHNR, CDR2 FQNEAQ (reference sequence). This CDR3 contains 17 residues. The chain recombines TRBV7-9 with TRBJ2-7; D is possibly TRBD1 (6 bases). The tail of the sequence fits TRBJ2-1 better, so the J call may be wrong. Sequenced material: esophageal tumor tissue. The sequence came from a male donor with esophageal squamous cell carcinoma. The CDR3: CASAGARTEKPGSEQFF. The CDR3 DNA sequence: TGTGCCAGCGCTGGAGCCCGGACAGAAAAACCTGGGAGCGAGCAGTTCTTC.